The 26 T cell receptor beta chains below all came from one sample that was sequenced in a study of T cell responses to AZD1222 COVID-19 vaccine. Clones were sequenced by immunoSEQ multiplex PCR, and TCRdb holds only the in-frame ones, with some missing. The data show more than 75,000 clones, about nine tenths seen once. Sample: peripheral blood, taken on day 0 of AZD1222 vaccination. These receptors were obtained from an adult in good health.

This chain connects TRBV6-5 to TRBJ1-5, with 8 bases aligning to TRBD1. V was clipped by 10 bases and J by 4 bases; unmatched bases: 9. CDR3 size: 14 residues. The germline CDR1 and CDR2 sequences are MNHEY and SVGAGI. In nucleotides, the CDR3 is TGTGCCACCGGCGACAGGACAGGGAATCAGCCCCAGCATTTT. The encoded protein is CATGDRTGNQPQHF.

The chain recombines TRBV5-1 with TRBJ2-7; no definite D call. The CDR3 spans 11 residues. With 4 bases removed from V and 1 base from J, the gap between germline ends came to 3 bases. Germline V lookup: CDR1 SGHRS, CDR2 YFSETQ. The CDR3, as DNA: TGCGCCAGCAGCGAGTCCTACGAGCAGTACTTC. Its protein product is CASSESYEQYF.

This chain joins TRBV6-1 and TRBJ2-5; 14 nucleotides line up with TRBD2. The J segment lost 1 base and the V segment lost 5 bases, leaving 3 bases of the junction unmatched. The germline CDR1 and CDR2 sequences are MNHNS and SASEGT. The CDR3 has 16 amino acids. The CDR3 loop is CASSKGLAGGQETQYF. CDR3 coding DNA: TGTGCCAGCAGTAAAGGACTAGCGGGGGGCCAAGAGACCCAGTACTTC.

This clone was picked up one time. V usage is TRBV4-2 and J usage is TRBJ1-1; possible D gene TRBD1, 5 bases. Trimming pared 4 bases from V and 0 bases from J, leaving 12 bases between. The CDR3 totals 15 residues. Germline CDR1 LGHNA, CDR2 YNFKEQ. The CDR3 region is CASSRDSLMNTEAFF. The CDR3 DNA reads TGTGCCAGCAGCCGAGACAGTCTCATGAACACTGAAGCTTTCTTT.

The chain carries TRBV13 and TRBJ2-1, with 7 bases identical to TRBD2. Germline values: CDR1 PRHDT, CDR2 FYEKMQ (reference sequence). CDR3 size: 13 residues. Trimming cost V 1 base and J 8 bases; bases outside gene matches: 2. CDR3 sequence reads: CASSLAGGDEQFF. CDR3 bases: TGTGCCAGCAGCTTAGCGGGAGGCGATGAGCAGTTCTTC.

The chain employs TRBV19 and TRBJ1-1; D is unclear. The CDR3 is 11 residues long. V was cut by 5 bases and J by 12 bases, with 13 bases left in between. Germline-derived CDR1 and CDR2 are LNHDA and SQIVND (reference sequence). CDR3 amino acids: CASSSRGSPFF. The DNA of the CDR3 is TGTGCCAGTAGTTCTCGAGGGAGTCCTTTCTTT.

This rearrangement joins TRBV27 to TRBJ1-2, with 9 bases matching TRBD1. The CDR3 covers 14 residues. Germline V CDR1 and CDR2: MNHEY, SMNVEV (reference sequence). V dropped 6 bases and J dropped 5; count of bases not matched to a gene: 7. CDR3 residues: CASSRTGVGYGYTF. The CDR3, as DNA: TGTGCCAGCAGCCGGACAGGGGTGGGGTATGGCTACACCTTC.

This clone was seen just once. The gene calls are TRBV7-9 and TRBJ1-5, with a weak D call TRBD1 (5 bases). Germline V lookup: CDR1 SEHNR, CDR2 FQNEAQ (reference sequence). This CDR3 region has 15 residues. V lost 1 base and J lost 2, with 9 bases in between. The CDR3 loop is CASSLGQSGNQPQHF. The CDR3, as DNA: TGTGCCAGCAGCTTAGGACAGAGCGGCAATCAGCCCCAGCATTTT.

The chain joins TRBV25-1 to TRBJ2-7; D not resolved. Deletions cut 3 bases from V and 3 bases from J, with 6 bases between. This CDR3 has 12 amino acids. CDR1 is MGHDK, CDR2 SYGVNS, per germline. The DNA of the CDR3 is TGTGCCAGCAGTGACCCCTTCTACGAGCAGTACTTC. The encoded protein is CASSDPFYEQYF.

The chain joins TRBV7-2 to TRBJ2-7, with 11 bases fitting TRBD2. With V trimmed by 0 bases and J by 2 bases, 9 bases remained unmatched. Looked up from germline, CDR1 is SGHTA and CDR2 is FQGNSA. The CDR3 covers 18 residues. CDR3 bases: TGTGCCAGCAGCTTAGCGGGGGTTGGTAGCGGGAGGGCCTACGAGCAGTACTTC. Translation: CASSLAGVGSGRAYEQYF.

V and J are TRBV6-5 and TRBJ2-2; a possible D gene is TRBD1 (6 bases). Germline values: CDR1 MNHEY, CDR2 SVGAGI. Trimming took 4 bases from V and 0 from J, leaving 12 bases between them. This CDR3 contains 16 residues. The CDR3 nucleotides are TGTGCCAGCAGTTTCCAGGACAGAACGAACACCGGGGAGCTGTTTTTT. It encodes CASSFQDRTNTGELFF.

This clone was detected only a few times. The chain is built from TRBV6-6 and TRBJ2-3; 11 positions match TRBD2. The CDR3 totals 18 residues. Germline CDR1 MNHNY, CDR2 SVGAGI (reference sequence). V lost 5 bases and J lost 0; bases outside the gene matches: 10. The CDR3 DNA is TGTGCCAGCAGTCCCCTTACTAGCGGGGGCCCTAGCACAGATACGCAGTATTTT. It is translated as CASSPLTSGGPSTDTQYF.

This chain joins TRBV3-1 (or the pseudogene TRBV3-2) and TRBJ2-3; D remains ambiguous. Per the germline V gene, CDR1 is LGHDT and CDR2 is YNNKEL (reference sequence). Trimming shortened V by 2 bases and J by 5 bases, and 5 bases separated the two germline ends. The CDR3 loop spans 12 amino acids. The CDR3 reads CASSQTLDTQYF. CDR3 in DNA: TGTGCCAGCAGCCAAACCCTAGATACGCAGTATTTT.

The genes are TRBV2 and TRBJ2-7; 11 bases agree with TRBD2. Germline V CDR1 and CDR2: SNHLY, FYNNEI. V dropped 7 bases and J dropped 3; count of bases not matched to a gene: 14. The CDR3 is made up of 17 amino acids. The CDR3 nucleotides read TGTGCCAGCAACCTGAGGACTAGCGGGCTCCTGGGCTACGAGCAGTACTTC. Its translation: CASNLRTSGLLGYEQYF.

J is TRBJ1-6 and V is TRBV9; D call uncertain. Between the trimmed V and J ends, which lost 2 bases and 5 bases, there was a span of 8 bases. Germline assignment: CDR1 SGDLS and CDR2 YYNGEE. CDR3 length: 14 residues. CDR3 residues: CASSVRVNNSPLHF. The CDR3 coding sequence is TGTGCCAGCAGCGTTCGGGTTAATAATTCACCCCTCCACTTT. Complete variable domain (other parts from reference TRBV9 and TRBJ1-6): DSGVTQTPKHLITATGQRVTLRCSPRSGDLSVYWYQQSLDQGLQFLIQYYNGEERAKGNILERFSAQQFPDLHSELNLSSLELGDSALYFCASSVRVNNSPLHFGNGTRLTVT.

The chain uses TRBV2 and TRBJ2-5, with D unresolved. Germline CDR1 is SNHLY and CDR2 is FYNNEI. CDR3 length: 15 residues. Trimming removed 8 bases from V and 5 bases from J, with 21 bases in between. CDR3 coding DNA: TGTGCCAGCCTTTCGGCCAGTCGAATCGAGGAGACCCAGTACTTC. Translation: CASLSASRIEETQYF.

J is TRBJ2-3 and V is TRBV5-1; TRBD2 aligns across 12 bases. Germline V gene lookup returns CDR1 SGHRS and CDR2 YFSETQ. This CDR3 has 13 residues. Here the CDR3 reads CAYRLAGEDTQYF. The CDR3 bases are TGCGCTTACAGACTAGCGGGAGAAGATACGCAGTATTTT.

This clone was counted a single time. V usage is TRBV7-3 and J usage is TRBJ1-1, with 7 bases identical to TRBD1. The CDR3 spans 16 residues. J was trimmed by 2 bases and V by 2 bases; bases with no gene match: 8. The germline gives CDR1 SGHTA, CDR2 FQGTGA. In DNA form, the CDR3 reads TGTGCCAGCAGCTTATTTGGCAGGGGGAGTAACACTGAAGCTTTCTTT. This codes for CASSLFGRGSNTEAFF.

The CDR3 sequence is CASSRVYGETEAFF. The DNA for the CDR3 is TGTGCCAGCAGCCGTGTTTATGGGGAGACTGAAGCTTTCTTT. The chain joins TRBV3-1 (or the pseudogene TRBV3-2) to TRBJ1-1; no firm D call. Trimming removed 4 bases from V and 5 bases from J, with 14 bases in between. CDR1 is LGHDT and CDR2 is YNNKEL in the germline V gene (reference sequence). This CDR3 region has 14 residues.

The gene calls are TRBV10-3 and TRBJ2-1, with 9 bases matching TRBD1. The CDR3 has 16 amino acids. J gave up 1 base and V 2 bases, and 3 bases lay outside the gene matches. Germline CDR1 reads ENHRY; CDR2 reads SYGVKD. The CDR3 sequence is CAISEAGQGSYNEQFF. CDR3 bases: TGTGCCATCAGTGAGGCGGGACAGGGTTCCTACAATGAGCAGTTCTTC.

The chain couples TRBV5-1 to TRBJ2-7; 8 nucleotides match TRBD2. The CDR3 covers 14 residues. Germline V gene data show CDR1 as SGHRS and CDR2 as YFSETQ. The J segment lost 5 bases and the V segment lost 3 bases, leaving 7 bases of the junction unmatched. The CDR3 DNA reads as TGCGCCAGCAGCTCCACCGGGAGGGCCGACGAGCAGTACTTC. This codes for CASSSTGRADEQYF.

This clone was picked up many times. The gene calls are TRBV6-2 or TRBV6-3 and TRBJ2-7; possible D gene TRBD1, 5 bases. Germline V gene lookup returns CDR1 MNHEY and CDR2 SVGEGT. CDR3 size: 17 residues. V was clipped by 0 bases and J by 2 bases, with 17 bases between them. CDR3 protein: CASSYSGRDRIPYEQYF. The CDR3 bases are TGTGCCAGCAGTTACTCAGGCCGAGACAGAATACCCTACGAGCAGTACTTC.

CDR3 region: CASRVTGDQPQHF. In nucleotides, the CDR3 is TGTGCCAGCAGGGTGACAGGGGATCAGCCCCAGCATTTT. This chain uses TRBV6-5 with TRBJ1-5; 8 bases map to TRBD1. The germline CDR1 and CDR2 sequences are MNHEY and SVGAGI. Trimming at V came to 6 bases and at J to 5 bases, leaving 3 bases not matched to a gene. The CDR3 is made up of 13 amino acids.

The chain couples TRBV7-2 to TRBJ1-2; D possibly corresponds to TRBD1 (5 bases). The V and J ends lost 5 bases and 4 bases respectively, with 11 bases between them. The CDR3 has 13 amino acids. The germline V gene has CDR1 SGHTA and CDR2 FQGNSA. This chain's CDR3 is CASSPSGTYGYTF. CDR3 DNA sequence: TGTGCCAGCAGCCCCTCCGGGACCTATGGCTACACCTTC.

This rearrangement joins TRBV10-1 to TRBJ1-1, with D uncertain. Germline V lookup: CDR1 WNHNN, CDR2 SYGVQD (reference sequence). V shed 0 bases and J shed 4 bases, with 6 bases lying between them. The CDR3 is made up of 13 amino acids. This CDR3 is CASSESGITEAFF. For the CDR3, the DNA is TGCGCCAGCAGTGAGTCAGGTATCACTGAAGCTTTCTTT.

V and J are TRBV6-4 and TRBJ2-3; 8 bases agree with TRBD2. V trimming: 0 bases; J trimming: 4 bases; junction bases outside the gene matches: 0. The CDR3 contains 14 residues. Germline CDR1 reads MRHNA; CDR2 reads SNTAGT. CDR3 in DNA: TGTGCCAGCAGTGACTCGGGACTAGCAGATACGCAGTATTTT. The encoded protein is CASSDSGLADTQYF.